Below, 4 T cell receptor beta chains from the same sample are listed, as sequenced in a study of T cell repertoires in cytomegalovirus infection (dated by TCRdb to between 2018 and 2020). TCRdb names Illumina HiSeq 1500 as the instrument used. TCRdb itself trimmed the public reads at Q25 with fastp, ran MiXCR and retained productive beta chains. Entries are consolidated by CDR3 protein sequence, retaining the most common genes and DNA. In this sample the table shows 150,000 to 200,000 distinct CDR3 sequences, 25% to 30% of which occur a single time. Jointly, the top ten make up 31% of the sample. Material: PBMCs. The receptors come from a human donor in good health (CMV status not recorded). Some clones in this sample may be carry-over from other donors' samples.

Note on this clonotype: Since the CDR3 does not end with the conserved phenylalanine or tryptophan, this likely comes from a read error. The chain couples TRBV11-2 to TRBJ1-6; D call uncertain. V lost 2 bases and J lost 7, with 6 bases in between. The CDR3 is made up of 13 amino acids. CDR1 is SGHAT, CDR2 FQNNGV, per germline. CDR3 loop: CASSLSGNSPLHL. The CDR3, as DNA: TGTGCCAGCAGCTTATCGGGGAATTCACCCCTCCACTTG.

This clonotype was observed a handful of times. This chain uses TRBV7-2 with TRBJ1-1; D gene uncertain. The V end lost 6 bases, the J end lost 4 bases, and 15 bases lay between the germline ends. The CDR3 length is 14 residues. CDR1 SGHTA and CDR2 FQGNSA come from the germline V gene. CDR3 sequence: CASSSAGKGTEAFF. The CDR3 DNA sequence: TGTGCCAGCAGTTCGGCGGGAAAGGGCACTGAAGCTTTCTTT.

This clonotype occurred a few times. The rearrangement uses TRBV19 and TRBJ2-1, with D tentatively TRBD1 (6 bases). This CDR3 has 13 residues. In germline, CDR1 is LNHDA, CDR2 SQIVND (reference sequence). V lost 7 bases to trimming and J lost 8 bases, with 15 bases between them. The CDR3 region has the DNA TGTGCCAGTAAGGCAGGGGCGGCATATGAGCAGTTCTTC. Amino acids: CASKAGAAYEQFF.

The chain has TRBV12-3 or TRBV12-4 and TRBJ2-1; 11 positions agree with TRBD2. V dropped 3 bases and J dropped 3; count of bases not matched to a gene: 13. The CDR3 has 19 amino acids. CDR3 region: CASSFLPIPLAGDYNEQFF. CDR3 DNA sequence: TGTGCCAGCAGTTTTCTACCTATCCCACTAGCGGGGGACTACAATGAGCAGTTCTTC.